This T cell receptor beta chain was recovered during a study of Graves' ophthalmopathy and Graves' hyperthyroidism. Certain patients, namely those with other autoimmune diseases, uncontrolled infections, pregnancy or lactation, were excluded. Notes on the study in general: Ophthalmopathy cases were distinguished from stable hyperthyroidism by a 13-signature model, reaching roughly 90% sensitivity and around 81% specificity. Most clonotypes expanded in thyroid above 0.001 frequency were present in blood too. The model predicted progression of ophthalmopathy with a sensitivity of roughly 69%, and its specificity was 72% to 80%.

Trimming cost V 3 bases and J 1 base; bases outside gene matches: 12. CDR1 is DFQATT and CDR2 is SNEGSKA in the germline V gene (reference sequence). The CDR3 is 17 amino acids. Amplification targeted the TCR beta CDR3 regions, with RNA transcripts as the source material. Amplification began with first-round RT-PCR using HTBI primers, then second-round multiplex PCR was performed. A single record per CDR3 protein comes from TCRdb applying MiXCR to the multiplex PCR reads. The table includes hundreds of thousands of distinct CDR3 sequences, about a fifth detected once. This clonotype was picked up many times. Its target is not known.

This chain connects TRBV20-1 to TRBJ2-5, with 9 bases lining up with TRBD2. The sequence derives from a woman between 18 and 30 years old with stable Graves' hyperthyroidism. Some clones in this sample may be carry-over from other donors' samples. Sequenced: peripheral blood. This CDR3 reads CSARGIAVAGAQETQYF. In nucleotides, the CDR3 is TGCAGTGCTAGGGGGATTGCTGTAGCGGGGGCCCAAGAGACCCAGTACTTC.